One sample yielded the 3 T cell receptor beta chains listed below, sequenced in a study of blood T cell repertoires in COVID-19. Sequencing was performed with immunoSEQ multiplex PCR; in TCRdb, only in-frame clones are kept and a portion is missing. The sample contains over 250,000 clones, about 85% of which appear only once. Specimen: peripheral blood. The receptor source for this set is a human donor in a cohort sampled during active COVID-19.

The V call is TRBV7-2, the J call TRBJ1-3; D call uncertain. V was clipped by 4 bases and J by 0 bases, with 4 bases between them. The germline V gene encodes CDR1 SGHTA and CDR2 FQGNSA. The CDR3 loop spans 13 amino acids. CDR3 sequence reads: CASSSFSGNTIYF. In DNA form, the CDR3 reads TGTGCCAGCAGCTCCTTCTCTGGAAACACCATATATTTT.

This rearrangement joins TRBV19 to TRBJ2-3; 8 bases map to TRBD1. Trimming removed 5 bases from V and 4 bases from J; junction bases left unmatched: 2. This CDR3 region has 13 residues. Germline assignment: CDR1 LNHDA and CDR2 SQIVND (reference sequence). CDR3 nucleotide sequence: TGTGCCAGTAGTTCAGGGGGCGCAGATACGCAGTATTTT. Its translation is CASSSGGADTQYF. The full variable domain, with the rest looked up from reference TRBV19 and TRBJ2-3, is DGGITQSPKYLFRKEGQNVTLSCEQNLNHDAMYWYRQDPGQGLRLIYYSQIVNDFQKGDIAEGYSVSREKKESFPLTVTSAQKNPTAFYLCASSSGGADTQYFGPGTRLTVL.

This clone has a single count. The chain has TRBV7-2 and TRBJ1-1, with D tentatively TRBD1 (6 bases). V lost 3 bases and J 1 base, leaving 15 bases between the germline ends. The CDR3 sequence is 16 residues long. The germline gives CDR1 SGHTA, CDR2 FQGNSA. This chain's CDR3 is CASSFGGARRNTEAFF. DNA of the CDR3: TGTGCCAGCAGCTTCGGGGGGGCGCGGCGGAACACTGAAGCTTTCTTT.